This T cell receptor (beta chain) emerged from a study of blood T cell repertoires in COVID-19. Study context: The United States, Italy and Spain were the sources of the acute and convalescent COVID-19 samples.

Profiled with immunoSEQ multiplex PCR; TCRdb holds only in-frame clones, not every one. The table shows 200,000 to 250,000 clones, with 90% occurring only once. Per the germline V gene, CDR1 is LGHNA and CDR2 is YSLEER. This CDR3 is 15 amino acids long. V shed 1 base and J 8 bases; nucleotides not matched to a gene: 4. Specimen: peripheral blood. The origin of this receptor is a man between 25 and 39 years old with COVID-19, enrolled during active disease. The chain has TRBV4-3 and TRBJ1-4; 10 bases fit TRBD1. The CDR3 reads CASSQAGTGDEKLFF. The CDR3 bases are TGCGCCAGCAGCCAAGCTGGGACAGGGGACGAAAAACTGTTTTTT.